What follows describes a single T cell receptor beta chain. Its antigen is as yet unknown. The data originate from a study of OX40 agonist ivuxolimab in advanced cancers. Study as a whole: Partial responses were seen in three patients, one with hepatocellular carcinoma and two with cutaneous melanoma. The study, taken as a whole, reports: Expanded clones were, on average, more numerous in CD8+ T cells than in CD4+. Both CD4+ and CD8+ T cell populations in blood had undergone clonal expansion by week 6 at 0.1 to 3.0 mg/kg. Low normalized T-cell clonal expansion was additionally recorded for some nonresponders.

The germline gives CDR1 MNHNY, CDR2 SVGAGI (reference sequence). This CDR3 has 15 amino acids. V lost 6 bases to trimming and J lost 8 bases, with 22 bases between them. Assay: immunoSEQ multiplex PCR; the TCRdb copy retains only in-frame clones and omits some. The sample includes about 77,000 clones, 85% of them seen just once. The V and J genes are TRBV6-6 and TRBJ1-2, with D possibly matching TRBD1 (6 bases). This TCR derives from an adult with an advanced solid tumor such as melanoma, head and neck, liver or kidney cancer. The sample in question was CD4+ or CD8+ T cells sorted from blood, obtained in a trial of the OX40 agonist ivuxolimab. The CDR3 nucleotides read TGTGCCAGCAGCCCCCCGGGGACATCCTTGTGGGGCTACACCTTC. It translates to CASSPPGTSLWGYTF.